This TCR beta chain originates from a study of early T cells in non-severe SARS-CoV-2 infection (dated by TCRdb to the early 2020s). A note on the overall study: Bulk RNA from unsorted whole blood was used for TCR sequencing, so alpha and beta chains could not be paired. General findings and caveats noted by the study authors: VDJdb matching was skewed toward anti-spike CD8 responses, so virus-specific expansions were likely underestimated and private and CD4 specificities were missed.

Looking up the germline V gene yields CDR1 SQVTM and CDR2 ANQGSEA. From the cysteine through the phenylalanine, the CDR3 covers 15 amino acids. Only the CDR3 DNA stays, 45 bases, in frame from base 1. V has 3 bases trimmed and J has 0 bases trimmed; junction bases matching no gene number 5. The study was a case-control design nested within a healthcare worker cohort in London, UK, with weekly nasopharyngeal swab PCR tests and blood sampling. Healthcare workers were enrolled in the week of the UK lockdown, from 23 to 31 March 2020, and were followed every week for up to roughly 15 weeks. Library method: 5' RACE. The sequencing machine was a NextSeq 500. The TCR library protocol attached unique molecular identifiers to individual cDNA molecules to correct for sequencing error and PCR bias. Both TCR alpha and beta chains were sequenced, and tight co-correlation was observed between alpha and beta sequence abundances in each sample. For the original study's pipeline: Decombinator V4 was used to annotate the V gene, J gene and CDR3 of the TCR sequences. Expanded TCRs were defined as changing significantly between any two time points under a Poisson model with p below 0.0001. TCR abundances were normalised to the total number of TCRs sequenced in each sample and reported as counts per million. MAIT TCRs were defined by TRAV1-2 paired with TRAJ12, TRAJ20 or TRAJ33, and iNKT TCRs by TRAV10 paired with TRAJ18. VDJdb, accessed on 1 November 2021, was searched for TCRs annotated for CMV, EBV and SARS-CoV-2, and TCRs annotated for more than one antigen were excluded. TCRdb reprocessed the public reads (quality trimming at Q25 with fastp, clone calling with MiXCR) and kept in-frame beta chains. Duplicate CDR3 protein sequences are folded into a single record with the most common DNA and genes. None of the V and J calls come from the authors' own analysis; TCRdb made them. Present in this sample are about 45,000 distinct CDR3 sequences, 11% of which were seen just once. Clones ranked in the top ten supply just over 20% of the sample.

This clonotype was seen a handful of times. Its antigen is not yet known. Base-call qualities are not available, and no considerably larger clone is one nucleotide away. Recombination connected TRBV29-1 to TRBJ1-1, with 9 bases matching TRBD1. The sequenced sample consisted of whole blood. This receptor was obtained from an adult who was a healthcare worker with PCR-confirmed SARS-CoV-2 infection or an uninfected control (not recorded which). The CDR3 sequence is CSVDRGQGMNTEAFF. The DNA sequence reads TGCAGCGTTGACAGGGGACAGGGTATGAACACTGAAGCTTTCTTT.